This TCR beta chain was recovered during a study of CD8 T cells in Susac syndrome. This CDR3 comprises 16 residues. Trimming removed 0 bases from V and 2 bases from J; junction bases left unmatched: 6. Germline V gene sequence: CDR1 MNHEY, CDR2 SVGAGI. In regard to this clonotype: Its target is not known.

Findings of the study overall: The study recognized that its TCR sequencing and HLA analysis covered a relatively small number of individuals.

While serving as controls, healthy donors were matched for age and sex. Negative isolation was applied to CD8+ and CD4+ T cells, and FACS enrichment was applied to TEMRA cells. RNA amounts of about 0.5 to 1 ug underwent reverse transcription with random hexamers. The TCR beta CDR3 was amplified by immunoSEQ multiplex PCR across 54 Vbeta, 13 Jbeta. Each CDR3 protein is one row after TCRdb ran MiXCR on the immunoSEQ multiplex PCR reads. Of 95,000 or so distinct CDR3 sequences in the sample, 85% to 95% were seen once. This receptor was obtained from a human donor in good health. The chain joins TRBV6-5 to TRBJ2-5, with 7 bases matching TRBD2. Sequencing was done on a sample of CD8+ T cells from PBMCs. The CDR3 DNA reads TGTGCCAGCAGTTACTCGGCTAGCGGCACTCAAGAGACCCAGTACTTC. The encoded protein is CASSYSASGTQETQYF.